Each of the 24 T cell receptor beta chains below was sequenced from the same sample in a study of PD-1 blockade in mismatch repair-deficient tumors. Measured with immunoSEQ multiplex PCR; TCRdb has only the in-frame clones, and not every one. The repertoire holds over 100,000 clones, with over 65% as singletons. The material sequenced was peripheral blood, taken 60 to 65 weeks after starting pembrolizumab. The receptors originated from an adult with mismatch repair-deficient cancer.

The V gene is TRBV10-1, the J gene TRBJ2-2, with 10 bases fitting TRBD2. The CDR3 length is 14 residues. Trimming at V came to 4 bases and at J to 9 bases, leaving 5 bases not matched to a gene. CDR1 WNHNN and CDR2 SYGVQD come from the germline V gene (reference sequence). The CDR3 DNA reads TGCGCCAGCAGTGCTTCTAGCGGGAGCTGGGAGCTGTTTTTT. Its translation is CASSASSGSWELFF.

V gene TRBV4-1 combines with J gene TRBJ1-6, with 8 bases matching TRBD1. The germline CDR1 and CDR2 sequences are MGHRA and YSYEKL. The CDR3 is 17 amino acids. V was clipped by 2 bases and J by 5 bases; unmatched bases: 8. The CDR3 sequence is CASSQPDRGSDNSPLHF. The CDR3 region has the DNA TGCGCCAGCAGCCAACCAGACAGGGGCAGCGATAATTCACCCCTCCACTTT.

The rearrangement links TRBV4-3 to TRBJ1-5, with 8 bases lining up with TRBD1. The V gene end was trimmed by 4 bases and the J gene end by 6 bases; junction bases not matched to a gene: 2. From germline, CDR1 is LGHNA and CDR2 YSLEER. The CDR3 length is 13 residues. Written as DNA, the CDR3 is TGCGCCAGCAGCCTCACAGGGGGTCAGCCCCAGCATTTT. Protein: CASSLTGGQPQHF.

The chain combines TRBV5-4 with TRBJ1-5; D remains ambiguous. This CDR3 region has 12 residues. Germline CDR1 is SGHNT and CDR2 is YYREEE (reference sequence). CDR3 loop: CAAGKDNQPQHF. The DNA of the CDR3 is TGTGCGGCAGGAAAAGACAATCAGCCCCAGCATTTT.

The chain uses TRBV11-2 and TRBJ2-1, with TRBD2 as a possible D gene (5 bases). Germline values: CDR1 SGHAT, CDR2 FQNNGV. Deletions cut 3 bases from V and 9 bases from J, with 21 bases between. The CDR3 totals 16 residues. The CDR3 DNA follows: TGTGCCAGCAGCTTGGCCCACATGGCGGGCCGGGGTGAGCAGTTCTTC. It encodes CASSLAHMAGRGEQFF.

The chain uses TRBV7-9 and TRBJ2-7; possibly TRBD1 or TRBD2 for D (5 bases each). Germline V gives CDR1 SEHNR, CDR2 FQNEAQ (reference sequence). Between the trimmed V and J ends, which lost 5 bases and 6 bases, there was a span of 14 bases. The CDR3 sequence is 13 residues long. CDR3 in amino acids: CASSPAGTTEQYF. DNA for the CDR3: TGTGCCAGCAGCCCAGCCGGGACGACCGAGCAGTACTTC.

The rearrangement links TRBV5-8 to TRBJ1-1; D remains unclear. The ends were cut back, 4 bases at V and 4 bases at J, with 5 bases in the middle. The CDR3 consists of 11 residues. Looked up from germline, CDR1 is SGHTS and CDR2 is YDEGEE. CDR3 in amino acids: CASSPATEAFF. The CDR3 DNA follows: TGTGCCAGCAGCCCCGCCACTGAAGCTTTCTTT.

This chain links TRBV4-3 with TRBJ1-2; maybe TRBD1 (6 bases). V was cut by 3 bases and J by 4 bases, with 15 bases left in between. CDR3 size: 15 residues. Germline CDR1 and CDR2: LGHNA and YSLEER. CDR3 nucleotide sequence: TGCGCCAGCAGCCAGGGGGGGCTCCTCTCCTATGGCTACACCTTC. Its protein is CASSQGGLLSYGYTF.

The V and J genes are TRBV29-1 and TRBJ2-1; 12 bases match TRBD2. With V trimmed by 7 bases and J by 0 bases, 10 bases remained unmatched. This CDR3 comprises 17 residues. CDR1 is SQVTM, CDR2 ANQGSEA, per germline. The CDR3 spells CSGLGTSGLSSYNEQFF. The CDR3 DNA follows: TGCAGCGGCCTCGGGACTAGCGGGTTAAGCTCCTACAATGAGCAGTTCTTC.

V is TRBV9 and J is TRBJ2-5, with D uncertain. This CDR3 spans 15 amino acids. Germline V gene lookup returns CDR1 SGDLS and CDR2 YYNGEE. The V end lost 0 bases, the J end lost 10 bases, and 19 bases lay between the germline ends. In DNA form, the CDR3 reads TGTGCCAGCAGCGTAGGTGCAGGAGCCCCCGAAGGCCAGTACTTC. The encoded protein is CASSVGAGAPEGQYF.

The rearrangement uses TRBV7-9 and TRBJ2-2; tentatively, D is TRBD2 (5 bases). This CDR3 has 15 residues. V lost 5 bases and J lost 5, with 15 bases in between. Germline V gene sequence: CDR1 SEHNR, CDR2 FQNEAQ (reference sequence). CDR3 nucleotides: TGTGCCAGCAGCCCGGGGTCGGGCGGTACCGGGGAGCTGTTTTTT. This sequence encodes CASSPGSGGTGELFF. Drawing the rest from reference TRBV7-9 and TRBJ2-2, the complete variable domain is DTGVSQNPRHKITKRGQNVTFRCDPISEHNRLYWYRQTLGQGPEFLTYFQNEAQLEKSRLLSDRFSAERPKGSFSTLEIQRTEQGDSAMYLCASSPGSGGTGELFFGEGSRLTVL.

The V and J genes are TRBV11-3 and TRBJ1-1, with D hard to call. V was trimmed by 5 bases and J by 6 bases, leaving 19 bases between them. CDR1 and CDR2 (germline): SGHNT, YENEEA. CDR3 size: 15 residues. This CDR3 reads CASSPPAARTSEAFF. In nucleotides, the CDR3 is TGTGCCAGCAGCCCCCCCGCAGCCAGAACTTCTGAAGCTTTCTTT.

The chain combines TRBV4-1 with TRBJ2-5, with D possibly TRBD2 on 6 matching bases. Germline assignment: CDR1 MGHRA and CDR2 YSYEKL. This CDR3 is built from 15 residues. Trimming took 0 bases from V and 4 from J, leaving 12 bases between them. The CDR3 region has the DNA TGCGCCAGCAGCCAAGATTGGGGGGTCCCAGAGACCCAGTACTTC. Its translation: CASSQDWGVPETQYF.

The gene calls are TRBV7-2 and TRBJ2-1; 12 nucleotides line up with TRBD2. This CDR3 region has 16 residues. The V segment lost 5 bases and the J segment 2 bases; nucleotides outside the gene matches: 4. Germline V CDR1 and CDR2: SGHTA, FQGNSA. The CDR3 spells CASSIRLAGAYNEQFF. The CDR3 nucleotides are TGTGCCAGCAGCATCAGACTAGCGGGAGCCTACAATGAGCAGTTCTTC. The full variable domain, its missing parts supplied by reference TRBV7-2 and TRBJ2-1, is GAGVSQSPSNKVTEKGKDVELRCDPISGHTALYWYRQSLGQGLEFLIYFQGNSAPDKSGLPSDRFSAERTGGSVSTLTIQRTQQEDSAVYLCASSIRLAGAYNEQFFGPGTRLTVL.

This clone was observed once. The V call is TRBV27, the J call TRBJ1-2; no firm D call. The V gene's germline CDR1 is MNHEY and CDR2 SMNVEV (reference sequence). Trimming cost V 2 bases and J 0 bases, with 7 bases left between them. CDR3 length equals 14 residues. CDR3 sequence reads: CASSLIGTNYGYTF. In nucleotides, the CDR3 is TGTGCCAGCAGTTTAATCGGCACTAACTATGGCTACACCTTC.

The chain combines TRBV27 with TRBJ2-7; possible D gene TRBD2, 7 bases. This CDR3 contains 15 residues. The V and J ends lost 4 bases and 4 bases respectively, with 17 bases between them. Germline V gives CDR1 MNHEY, CDR2 SMNVEV (reference sequence). CDR3 DNA sequence: TGTGCCAGCAGTTCCCGAGGGGGGGCCGGTTACGAGCAGTACTTC. Protein sequence: CASSSRGGAGYEQYF.

As DNA, the CDR3 is TGTGCCAGCTCACCACTGGGGGGGGAGAAAGCTTTCTTT. Its translation is CASSPLGGEKAFF. The gene calls are TRBV18 and TRBJ1-1; a possible D gene is TRBD1 (5 bases). Trimming pared 1 base from V and 9 bases from J, leaving 12 bases between. Per the germline V gene, CDR1 is KGHSH and CDR2 is LQKENI. The CDR3 runs 13 residues.

The chain couples TRBV6-1 to TRBJ2-7, with D possibly TRBD2 on 6 matching bases. Germline V gives CDR1 MNHNS, CDR2 SASEGT. This CDR3 has 14 amino acids. Trimming cost V 1 base and J 3 bases, with 10 bases left between them. In nucleotides, the CDR3 is TGTGCCAGCAGTGAAGGGGGAGGAATCTACGAGCAGTACTTC. As protein: CASSEGGGIYEQYF.

The V and J genes are TRBV6-5 and TRBJ1-2; D possibly corresponds to TRBD1 (5 bases). Trimming stripped 8 bases from V and 4 bases from J, with 17 bases between. Looked up from germline, CDR1 is MNHEY and CDR2 is SVGAGI. There are 14 residues in the CDR3. CDR3 protein: CASGLRDGAYGYTF. Here the CDR3 DNA reads TGTGCCAGCGGTCTCCGGGACGGGGCCTATGGCTACACCTTC.

Written as DNA, the CDR3 is TGTGCCAGCAGCCCCCGGTCCCTGGGCGAGCAGTACTTC. This encodes CASSPRSLGEQYF. This sequence joins TRBV6-5 and TRBJ2-7; D is undetermined. Per the germline V gene, CDR1 is MNHEY and CDR2 is SVGAGI. CDR3 length: 13 amino acids. With 6 bases removed from V and 6 bases from J, the gap between germline ends came to 15 bases.

This rearrangement joins TRBV2 to TRBJ1-1; tentative D call: TRBD1 (6 bases). Germline CDR1 is SNHLY and CDR2 is FYNNEI. The CDR3 contains 14 residues. The V and J ends lost 6 bases and 3 bases respectively, with 14 bases between them. Here the CDR3 DNA reads TGTGCCAGCAGGAGAATGGGGGCAGACACTGAAGCTTTCTTT. Amino acids: CASRRMGADTEAFF.

The table lists this clone with a few counts. This chain connects TRBV5-1 to TRBJ2-1, with 9 bases fitting TRBD2. V lost 6 bases and J lost 4; bases outside the gene matches: 11. The CDR3 totals 16 residues. The germline CDR1 and CDR2 sequences are SGHRS and YFSETQ. The CDR3 loop reads CASTLAGLAGYNEQFF. The DNA of the CDR3 is TGCGCCAGCACCCTAGCGGGGCTAGCGGGATACAATGAGCAGTTCTTC.

The J gene is TRBJ2-3, the V gene TRBV5-1; D possibly corresponds to TRBD1 (6 bases). The CDR3 length is 16 residues. Trimming took off 6 bases at V and 1 base at J, with 18 bases between the two ends. The germline V gene encodes CDR1 SGHRS and CDR2 YFSETQ. Here the CDR3 reads CASTRDSGVRTDTQYF. In DNA form, the CDR3 reads TGCGCCAGCACCCGAGATTCAGGGGTACGCACAGATACGCAGTATTTT.

V is TRBV6-5 and J is TRBJ2-2; D might be TRBD2 (5 bases). Trimming removed 6 bases at V and 3 bases at J, with 11 bases between. This CDR3 spans 14 amino acids. Germline CDR1 is MNHEY and CDR2 is SVGAGI. CDR3 loop: CASSEGLDTGELFF. The CDR3, as DNA: TGTGCCAGCAGCGAGGGTCTTGACACCGGGGAGCTGTTTTTT.